These 8 T cell receptor beta chains share one sample of origin, sequenced in a study of beta chain features in type 1 diabetes. Expressed TCRB transcripts were sequenced because the entire RNA isolate underwent reverse transcription. Only in-frame clones appear in the TCRdb table, and some are missing; sequencing was by immunoSEQ multiplex PCR. The repertoire holds a few hundred thousand clones, more than 9.5% seen once, with 0.015% in the top ten. The source material was naive CD4+ T cells from blood. These receptors came from a woman in her 30s in good health.

This clone was seen a few times. This chain joins TRBV9 and TRBJ2-1, with a tentative D call TRBD2 (5 bases). This CDR3 is built from 15 residues. In germline, CDR1 is SGDLS, CDR2 YYNGEE. Trimming stripped 5 bases from V and 2 bases from J, with 14 bases between. DNA for the CDR3: TGTGCCAGCAGTGCTTGGAGCGGTACCTACAATGAGCAGTTCTTC. Residues: CASSAWSGTYNEQFF.

There are a few counts of this clone. This chain uses TRBV7-2 with TRBJ2-7; tentative D call: TRBD1 (6 bases). The germline gives CDR1 SGHTA, CDR2 FQGNSA. This CDR3 region has 15 residues. V lost 5 bases to trimming and J lost 3 bases, with 17 bases between them. DNA for the CDR3: TGTGCCAGCAGCATCCAACAGGGTTCAATCTACGAGCAGTACTTC. This gives the protein CASSIQQGSIYEQYF. Full variable domain (outside the CDR3, taken from reference TRBV7-2 and TRBJ2-7): GAGVSQSPSNKVTEKGKDVELRCDPISGHTALYWYRQSLGQGLEFLIYFQGNSAPDKSGLPSDRFSAERTGGSVSTLTIQRTQQEDSAVYLCASSIQQGSIYEQYFGPGTRLTVT.

In its sample, this clone was seen a few times. The chain employs TRBV30 and TRBJ2-7; no clear D. The ends were cut back, 0 bases at V and 3 bases at J, with 9 bases in the middle. Germline CDR1 GTSNPN, CDR2 SVGIG (reference sequence). The CDR3 contains 13 residues. The CDR3 region is CAWSVSVNYEQYF. The CDR3, as DNA: TGTGCCTGGAGTGTGTCAGTCAACTACGAGCAGTACTTC.

This clone showed up just a few times. This chain joins TRBV30 and TRBJ1-1; D unclear. Deletions cut 2 bases from V and 3 bases from J, with 16 bases between. This CDR3 comprises 15 residues. Germline CDR1 is GTSNPN and CDR2 is SVGIG (reference sequence). CDR3 DNA: TGTGCCTGGAGTCGCTTCGGGGTTGGTGACACTGAAGCTTTCTTT. Amino acids: CAWSRFGVGDTEAFF. Full variable domain (outside the CDR3, taken from reference TRBV30 and TRBJ1-1): SQTIHQWPATLVQPVGSPLSLECTVEGTSNPNLYWYRQAAGRGLQLLFYSVGIGQISSEVPQNLSASRPQDRQFILSSKKLLLSDSGFYLCAWSRFGVGDTEAFFGQGTRLTVV.

This clone was detected a few times. The chain employs TRBV7-9 and TRBJ2-7; no firm D call. The ends were cut back, 7 bases at V and 1 base at J, with 14 bases in the middle. The CDR3 has 14 residues. The V gene's germline CDR1 is SEHNR and CDR2 FQNEAQ (reference sequence). The CDR3 region is CASTQDGYSYEQYF. CDR3 sequence (DNA): TGTGCCAGCACCCAAGACGGGTATTCCTACGAGCAGTACTTC.

In its sample, this clone was seen a few times. The chain is built from TRBV19 and TRBJ2-1, with a weak D call TRBD2 (6 bases). V was pared by 5 bases and J by 0 bases, with 11 bases between. Germline lookup yields CDR1 LNHDA and CDR2 SQIVND (reference sequence). CDR3 length equals 15 residues. CDR3 DNA: TGTGCCAGTAGTGAGCGGGCGAGCTCCTACAATGAGCAGTTCTTC. This encodes CASSERASSYNEQFF.

The chain is built from TRBV10-3 and TRBJ1-1; 7 bases match TRBD1. With 8 bases clipped from V and 1 base from J, the junction kept 1 base outside the gene matches. Per the germline V gene, CDR1 is ENHRY and CDR2 is SYGVKD. This CDR3 region has 12 residues. The CDR3 spells CAIGQANTEAFF. In DNA form, the CDR3 reads TGTGCCATCGGACAGGCGAACACTGAAGCTTTCTTT.

In this sample, this clone turned up a few times. The chain is built from TRBV25-1 and TRBJ2-5; TRBD1 matches 11 bases. The germline V gene encodes CDR1 MGHDK and CDR2 SYGVNS. This CDR3 is built from 14 residues. The junction had 7 bases not matched to a gene; V was cut back by 8 bases and J by 5 bases. The CDR3, as DNA: TGTGCCAGCGTCGGACAGGGGGCATTTGAGACCCAGTACTTC. Its protein is CASVGQGAFETQYF.